The 7 T cell receptor beta chains reported below all come from one sample, sequenced in a study of CD8+CD57+ T cells in acquired aplastic anemia. Sequencing involved patients with CD8+CD57+ cell expansion previously shown by flow cytometry. According to the study, genomic DNA was the template for TCR beta VDJ and CDR3 profiling. TCRdb processed the reads anew with MiXCR; each CDR3 protein has one entry. The sample shows over 150,000 distinct CDR3 sequences, 48% of them seen only once. Sequenced: sorted CD4+, CD8+, or CD8+CD57+ T cells (not recorded which) from PBMCs. Every receptor here comes from a human donor with aplastic anemia.

This rearrangement joins TRBV2 to TRBJ1-5, with no clear D. Between the trimmed V and J ends, which lost 6 bases and 10 bases, there was a span of 19 bases. The germline V gene encodes CDR1 SNHLY and CDR2 FYNNEI. This CDR3 has 14 residues. The CDR3 sequence is CASSPSGRGLPQHF. The CDR3 DNA is TGTGCCAGCAGCCCCAGTGGCAGAGGCCTACCCCAGCATTTT.

To note about this clonotype: The junction departs from germline at one end; a sequencing error may be responsible. The chain combines TRBV29-1 with TRBJ2-7; 10 positions match TRBD2. The CDR3 loop spans 13 amino acids. The germline CDR1 and CDR2 sequences are SQVTM and ANQGSEA. CDR3 DNA sequence: TGCAGCGTGGAAGTAGCGGGGGGTTACGAGCAGTACTTC. Amino acid sequence: CSVEVAGGYEQYF.

CDR3 DNA sequence: TGTGCCAGCAGACGTGGAACAGATACGCAGTATTTT. Protein product: CASRRGTDTQYF. The V gene is TRBV15, the J gene TRBJ2-3; D ambiguous. Deletions cut 10 bases from V and 3 bases from J, with 11 bases between. The CDR3 sequence is 12 residues long. The V gene's germline CDR1 is LNHNV and CDR2 YYDKDF (reference sequence).

V is TRBV7-6 and J is TRBJ2-3; D uncertain. Between the trimmed V and J ends, which lost 11 bases and 1 base, there was a span of 13 bases. CDR1 SGHVS and CDR2 FNYEAQ come from the germline V gene. This CDR3 spans 13 amino acids. In DNA form, the CDR3 reads TGTGCCGTAATGGGAACGGGCACAGATACGCAGTATTTT. Its translation: CAVMGTGTDTQYF.

This clonotype has a count of ten or more. The chain employs TRBV6-2 or TRBV6-3 and TRBJ2-7; 15 bases map to TRBD2. The CDR3 contains 17 residues. J lost 3 bases, V lost 6 bases, and 9 bases had no gene match. Per germline, CDR1 MNHEY and CDR2 SVGEGT. For the CDR3, the DNA is TGTGCCAGCAGAAACTCCGGGACTAGCGGGGGGAACTACGAGCAGTACTTC. The encoded protein is CASRNSGTSGGNYEQYF.

This clonotype was counted at least ten times. The chain couples TRBV19 to TRBJ2-6; no definite D call. The CDR3 consists of 14 residues. Germline CDR1 reads LNHDA; CDR2 reads SQIVND (reference sequence). Between the trimmed V and J ends, which lost 6 bases and 1 base, there was a span of 7 bases. The CDR3 coding sequence is TGTGCCAGTAGACAGCGTTCTGGGGCCAACGTCCTGACTTTC. As protein: CASRQRSGANVLTF.

This clonotype was observed once. The genes are TRBV10-3 and TRBJ1-2, with 8 nucleotides matching TRBD1. Germline V gene data show CDR1 as ENHRY and CDR2 as SYGVKD. The CDR3 has 14 residues. V gave up 7 bases and J gave up 6 bases; unmatched junction bases: 10. This CDR3 reads CAITERPTGDGYTF. In DNA form, the CDR3 reads TGTGCCATCACCGAAAGGCCGACAGGGGATGGCTACACCTTC.